Sequencing of this T cell receptor beta chain was carried out in a study of T cell repertoires in cytomegalovirus infection (dated 2019 in TCRdb). About the study as a whole: Donor HLA type was relevant to the analysis, as public TCR beta signatures indicated carriage of CMV infection together with the matching HLA type.

Sequencing took place on an Illumina HiSeq 1500. TCRdb redid the processing of the public reads, applying fastp at Q25 and MiXCR, and retained in-frame beta chains. Rows are combined by CDR3 protein, so each entry shows the most common genes and DNA. This sample has fewer than 200,000 distinct CDR3 sequences in its table, and about an eighth of those were observed once. Of the sample, around 27% is held by the ten largest clones. About this clonotype: No antigen is known for it. No quality values exist for individual bases; no much larger clone is one base distant.

Study-wide findings and limitations: Cumulative frequency of public TCR beta family members discriminated carriers of CMV infection plus the relevant HLA type in this cohort and an independent approximately 350-donor cohort. In the ex vivo response, HLA-C-restricted CMV-specific TCR beta clonotypes were dominant, and in two of eight donors the single most frequent clonotype came from this HLA-C-restricted group.

The sequenced sample consisted of PBMCs. The sequence came from a human donor in good health (CMV status not recorded). Some clones in this sample may be carry-over from other donors' samples.

CDR3 loop: CASSANNEQFF. In nucleotide form, the sequence is TGTGCCAGCAGTGCCAACAATGAGCAGTTCTTC. The V and J segments used are TRBV28 and TRBJ2-1, with the D gene too uncertain to name. The germline V gene sets CDR1 to MDHEN and CDR2 to SYDVKM. The CDR3 contains 11 residues, cysteine and phenylalanine counted. Only the CDR3 part of the read is kept: 33 bases, read in frame from the first base. The V end loses 5 bases and the J end loses 5 bases, and a stretch of 4 bases separates them.